Listed here are 16 T cell receptor beta chains from one sample, sequenced in a study of T cell responses to AZD1222 COVID-19 vaccine. Sequencing used immunoSEQ multiplex PCR; TCRdb keeps in-frame clones, though not all of them. The table lists about 130,000 clones, approximately 85% of them singletons. The input for sequencing was peripheral blood, taken 28 days after the second AZD1222 dose. These receptor sequences come from an adult who received the AZD1222 COVID-19 vaccine.

This sequence joins TRBV29-1 and TRBJ1-2; TRBD1 is a possible D gene (5 bases). The germline gives CDR1 SQVTM, CDR2 ANQGSEA. Trimming cost V 6 bases and J 3 bases, with 11 bases left between them. This CDR3 contains 12 residues. CDR3 in amino acids: CSVGVVDYGYTF. The DNA for the CDR3 is TGCAGCGTGGGGGTGGTGGACTATGGCTACACCTTC.

This chain uses TRBV19 with TRBJ1-4; 7 positions agree with TRBD1. The CDR3 is 14 residues long. From germline, CDR1 is LNHDA and CDR2 SQIVND (reference sequence). V was pared by 4 bases and J by 8 bases, with 7 bases of the junction left unmatched. CDR3 loop: CASSTSGQPEKLFF. The CDR3 bases are TGTGCCAGTAGTACCTCGGGACAGCCAGAAAAACTGTTTTTT.

V and J are TRBV29-1 and TRBJ2-1; D is unresolved. Trimming pared 4 bases from V and 8 bases from J, leaving 9 bases between. Germline loops: CDR1 SQVTM, CDR2 ANQGSEA. The CDR3 contains 11 residues. Here the CDR3 reads CSVVPFDEQFF. The CDR3 region has the DNA TGCAGCGTTGTCCCCTTCGATGAGCAGTTCTTC.

This sequence joins TRBV27 and TRBJ2-3; D is perhaps TRBD2 (7 bases). The CDR3 sequence is 17 residues long. Germline V gene sequence: CDR1 MNHEY, CDR2 SMNVEV (reference sequence). Trimming removed 1 base from V and 0 bases from J, with 14 bases in between. The CDR3 reads CASSLWGGPLSTDTQYF. The CDR3 nucleotides are TGTGCCAGCAGTTTATGGGGGGGGCCCTTAAGCACAGATACGCAGTATTTT.

The chain combines TRBV5-6 with TRBJ1-2; no reliable D call. In germline, CDR1 is SGHDT, CDR2 YYEEEE. The CDR3 extends over 16 amino acids. The V and J ends lost 2 bases and 0 bases respectively, with 14 bases between them. In DNA, the CDR3 is TGTGCCAGCAGCTTCGAACTCAGCCGCGCTAACTATGGCTACACCTTC. The encoded protein is CASSFELSRANYGYTF.

The chain recombines TRBV20-1 with TRBJ2-3; no definite D call. V lost 5 bases and J 5 bases, leaving 5 bases between the germline ends. CDR3 length: 10 residues. The germline V gene has CDR1 DFQATT and CDR2 SNEGSKA (reference sequence). CDR3 in DNA: TGCAGTGCTTACGAAGATACGCAGTATTTT. Encoded protein: CSAYEDTQYF.

In its sample, this clone was seen a few times. This chain joins TRBV30 and TRBJ1-6; no clear D. The CDR3 consists of 12 residues. V dropped 0 bases and J dropped 12 bases, with 9 bases sitting between them. Germline CDR1 reads GTSNPN; CDR2 reads SVGIG (reference sequence). The chain's CDR3 is CAWSVEGRPLHF. As DNA, the CDR3 is TGTGCCTGGAGTGTAGAAGGGCGACCCCTCCACTTT.

This clone was found once. One end of the junction does not line up with germline, which may come from a read error. This rearrangement joins TRBV27 to TRBJ1-2, with D unresolved. Germline V gives CDR1 MNHEY, CDR2 SMNVEV (reference sequence). This CDR3 comprises 15 residues. The CDR3 DNA reads TGTGCCAGCAGTTTAGGGCCTCCCCGGATATCGGCCCGTTTATTC. Encoded protein: CASSLGPPRISARLF.

This clone was detected once. The CDR3 end shows no conserved phenylalanine or tryptophan, and so a read error is likely. It is unclear where the CDR3 begins or ends on the DNA, so no DNA is shown, and the CDR3 is as TCRdb lists it. V and J are TRBV2 and TRBJ2-7; TRBD1 reflects the table's D call only, with no check against the DNA. Ends included, the CDR3 has 11 residues. In germline, CDR1 is SNHLY, CDR2 FYNNEI. This chain's CDR3 is CASISQSNPTL.

The V gene is TRBV2, the J gene TRBJ2-7; D unclear. This CDR3 is built from 14 residues. In germline, CDR1 is SNHLY, CDR2 FYNNEI. Deletions cut 1 base from V and 2 bases from J, with 9 bases between. This CDR3 is CASSEGWEAYEQYF. Here the CDR3 DNA reads TGTGCCAGCAGTGAAGGGTGGGAAGCCTACGAGCAGTACTTC.

This clone was detected only once. Compared with germline, one end of the junction differs, possibly owing to a read error. V gene TRBV5-1 combines with J gene TRBJ1-1; no definite D call. CDR1 and CDR2 from the germline V gene are SGHRS and YFSETQ. There are 15 residues in the CDR3. CDR3 loop: CASSLGRGWGTEAFF. For the CDR3, the DNA is TGCGCCAGCAGTTTGGGCCGAGGATGGGGAACTGAAGCTTTCTTT.

CDR3 in DNA: TGTGCCATCAGTGAAAGACCGGGAACTTCCTACGAGCAGTACTTC. Residues: CAISERPGTSYEQYF. This chain joins TRBV10-3 and TRBJ2-7, with D perhaps matching TRBD2 (5 bases). The V end lost 3 bases, the J end lost 1 base, and 13 bases lay between the germline ends. CDR3 length: 15 amino acids. CDR1 and CDR2 (germline): ENHRY, SYGVKD.

This clone was seen just once. The CDR3 spells CASSPAAGANTDTQYF. For the CDR3, the DNA is TGTGCCAGCAGCCCCGCAGCGGGTGCGAACACAGATACGCAGTATTTT. V gene TRBV14 combines with J gene TRBJ2-3, with a possible D match to TRBD2 (6 bases). Deletions cut 4 bases from V and 2 bases from J, with 16 bases between. The germline V gene has CDR1 SGHDN and CDR2 FVKESK. This CDR3 is built from 16 residues. The whole variable domain, filled in from reference TRBV14 and TRBJ2-3, reads EAGVTQFPSHSVIEKGQTVTLRCDPISGHDNLYWYRRVMGKEIKFLLHFVKESKQDESGMPNNRFLAERTGGTYSTLKVQPAELEDSGVYFCASSPAAGANTDTQYFGPGTRLTVL.

This clone was seen a handful of times. This chain connects TRBV5-1 to TRBJ1-5; tentative D call: TRBD1 (5 bases). Germline assignment: CDR1 SGHRS and CDR2 YFSETQ. V was trimmed by 0 bases and J by 9 bases, leaving 19 bases between them. This CDR3 has 16 residues. This chain's CDR3 is CASSLEGGAQGRPQHF. Here the CDR3 DNA reads TGCGCCAGCAGCTTGGAGGGAGGGGCCCAGGGACGGCCCCAGCATTTT.

The J gene is TRBJ1-2, the V gene TRBV30; 7 bases are a match to TRBD1. V lost 4 bases and J lost 8; bases outside the gene matches: 10. The CDR3 is 13 residues long. CDR1 is GTSNPN and CDR2 is SVGIG in the germline V gene (reference sequence). CDR3: CAWNPTGKRGYTF. Here the CDR3 DNA reads TGTGCCTGGAACCCGACAGGGAAGAGAGGCTACACCTTC. The entire variable domain, with the rest obtained from reference TRBV30 and TRBJ1-2, is as follows: SQTIHQWPATLVQPVGSPLSLECTVEGTSNPNLYWYRQAAGRGLQLLFYSVGIGQISSEVPQNLSASRPQDRQFILSSKKLLLSDSGFYLCAWNPTGKRGYTFGSGTRLTVV.

This CDR3 is CANPKGGSGTTNEKLFF. The DNA for the CDR3 is TGTGCCAATCCGAAAGGGGGATCAGGAACAACTAATGAAAAACTGTTTTTT. The V gene is TRBV21-1, the J gene TRBJ1-4; the D call TRBD1 from the table was never checked on the DNA. TRBV21-1 is listed as a pseudogene. This CDR3 is 17 amino acids long.